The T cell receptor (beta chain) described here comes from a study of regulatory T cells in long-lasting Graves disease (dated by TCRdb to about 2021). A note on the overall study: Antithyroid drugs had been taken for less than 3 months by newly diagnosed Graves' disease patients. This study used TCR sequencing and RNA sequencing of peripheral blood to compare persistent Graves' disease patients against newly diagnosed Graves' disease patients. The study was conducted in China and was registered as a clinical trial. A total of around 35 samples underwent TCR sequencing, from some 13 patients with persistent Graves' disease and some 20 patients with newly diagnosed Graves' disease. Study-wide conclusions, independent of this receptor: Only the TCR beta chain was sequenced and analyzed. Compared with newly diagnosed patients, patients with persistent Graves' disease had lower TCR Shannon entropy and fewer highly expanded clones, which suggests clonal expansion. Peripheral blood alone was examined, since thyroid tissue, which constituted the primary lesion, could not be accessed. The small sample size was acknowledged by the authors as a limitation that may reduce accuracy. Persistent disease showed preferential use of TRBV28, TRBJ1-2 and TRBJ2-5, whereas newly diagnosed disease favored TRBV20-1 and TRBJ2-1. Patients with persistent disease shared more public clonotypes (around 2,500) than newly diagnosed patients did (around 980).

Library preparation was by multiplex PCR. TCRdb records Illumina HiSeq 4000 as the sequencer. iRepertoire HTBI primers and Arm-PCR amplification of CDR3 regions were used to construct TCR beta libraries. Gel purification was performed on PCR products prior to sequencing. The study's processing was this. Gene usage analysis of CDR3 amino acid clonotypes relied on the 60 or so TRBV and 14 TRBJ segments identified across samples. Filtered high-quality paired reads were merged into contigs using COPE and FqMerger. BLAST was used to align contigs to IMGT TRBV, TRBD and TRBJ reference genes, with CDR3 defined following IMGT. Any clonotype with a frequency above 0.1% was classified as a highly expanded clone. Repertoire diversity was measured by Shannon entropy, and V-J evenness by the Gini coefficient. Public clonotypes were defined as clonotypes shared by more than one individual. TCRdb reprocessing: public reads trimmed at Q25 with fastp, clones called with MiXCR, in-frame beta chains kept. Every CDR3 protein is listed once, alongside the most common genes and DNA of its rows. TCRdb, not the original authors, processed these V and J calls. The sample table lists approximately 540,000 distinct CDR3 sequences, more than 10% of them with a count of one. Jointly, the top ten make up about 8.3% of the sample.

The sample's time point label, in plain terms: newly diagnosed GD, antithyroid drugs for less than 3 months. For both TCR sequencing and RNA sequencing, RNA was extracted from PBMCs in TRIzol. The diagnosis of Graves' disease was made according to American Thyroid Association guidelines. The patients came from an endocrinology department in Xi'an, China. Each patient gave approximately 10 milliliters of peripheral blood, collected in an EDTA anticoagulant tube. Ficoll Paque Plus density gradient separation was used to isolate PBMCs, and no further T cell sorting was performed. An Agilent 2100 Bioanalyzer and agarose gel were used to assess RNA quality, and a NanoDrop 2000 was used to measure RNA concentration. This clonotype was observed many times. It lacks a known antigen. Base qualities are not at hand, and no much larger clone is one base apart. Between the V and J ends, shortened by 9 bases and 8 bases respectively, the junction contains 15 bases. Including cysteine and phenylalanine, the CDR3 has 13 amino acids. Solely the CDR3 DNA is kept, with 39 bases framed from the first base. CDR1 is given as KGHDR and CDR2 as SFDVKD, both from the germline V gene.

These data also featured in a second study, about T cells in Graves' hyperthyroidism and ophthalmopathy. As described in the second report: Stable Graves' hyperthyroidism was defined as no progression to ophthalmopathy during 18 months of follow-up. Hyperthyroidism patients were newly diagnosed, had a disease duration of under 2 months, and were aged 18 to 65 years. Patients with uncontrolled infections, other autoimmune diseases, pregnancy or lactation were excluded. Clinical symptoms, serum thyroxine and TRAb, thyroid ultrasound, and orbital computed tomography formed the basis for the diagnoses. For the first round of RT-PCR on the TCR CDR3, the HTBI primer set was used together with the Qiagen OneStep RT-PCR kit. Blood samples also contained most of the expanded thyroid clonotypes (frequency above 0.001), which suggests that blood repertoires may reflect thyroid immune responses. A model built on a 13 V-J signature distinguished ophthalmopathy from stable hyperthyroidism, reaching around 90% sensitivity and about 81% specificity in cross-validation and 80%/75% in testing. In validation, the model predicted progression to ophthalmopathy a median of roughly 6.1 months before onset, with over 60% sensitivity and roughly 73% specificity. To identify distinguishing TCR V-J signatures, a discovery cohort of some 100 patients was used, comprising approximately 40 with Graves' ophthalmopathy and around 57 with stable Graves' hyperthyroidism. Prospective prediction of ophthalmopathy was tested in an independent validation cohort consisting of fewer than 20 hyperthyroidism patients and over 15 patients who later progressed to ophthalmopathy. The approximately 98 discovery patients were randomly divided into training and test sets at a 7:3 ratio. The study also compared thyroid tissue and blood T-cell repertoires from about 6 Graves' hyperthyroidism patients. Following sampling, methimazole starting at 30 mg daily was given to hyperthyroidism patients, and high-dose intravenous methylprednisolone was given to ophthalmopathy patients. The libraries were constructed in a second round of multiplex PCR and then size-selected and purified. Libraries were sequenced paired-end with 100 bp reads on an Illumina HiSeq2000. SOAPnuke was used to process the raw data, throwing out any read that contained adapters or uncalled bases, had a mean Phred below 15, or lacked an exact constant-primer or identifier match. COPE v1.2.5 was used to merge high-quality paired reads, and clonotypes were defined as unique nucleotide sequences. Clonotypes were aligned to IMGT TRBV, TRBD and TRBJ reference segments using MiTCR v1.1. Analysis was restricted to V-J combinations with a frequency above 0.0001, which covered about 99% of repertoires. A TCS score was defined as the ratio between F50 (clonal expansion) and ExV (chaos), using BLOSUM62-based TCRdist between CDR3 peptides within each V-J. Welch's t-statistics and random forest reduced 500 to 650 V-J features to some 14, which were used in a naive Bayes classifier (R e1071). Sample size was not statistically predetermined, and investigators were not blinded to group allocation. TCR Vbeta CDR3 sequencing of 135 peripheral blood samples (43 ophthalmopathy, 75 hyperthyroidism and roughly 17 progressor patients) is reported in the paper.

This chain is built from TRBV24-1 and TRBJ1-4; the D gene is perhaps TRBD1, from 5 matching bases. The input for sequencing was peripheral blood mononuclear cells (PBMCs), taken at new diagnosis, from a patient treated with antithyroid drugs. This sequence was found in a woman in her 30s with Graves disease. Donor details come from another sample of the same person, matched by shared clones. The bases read TGTGCCACCCCCCACCAACAGGAAGAAAAACTGTTTTTT. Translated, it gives CATPHQQEEKLFF.